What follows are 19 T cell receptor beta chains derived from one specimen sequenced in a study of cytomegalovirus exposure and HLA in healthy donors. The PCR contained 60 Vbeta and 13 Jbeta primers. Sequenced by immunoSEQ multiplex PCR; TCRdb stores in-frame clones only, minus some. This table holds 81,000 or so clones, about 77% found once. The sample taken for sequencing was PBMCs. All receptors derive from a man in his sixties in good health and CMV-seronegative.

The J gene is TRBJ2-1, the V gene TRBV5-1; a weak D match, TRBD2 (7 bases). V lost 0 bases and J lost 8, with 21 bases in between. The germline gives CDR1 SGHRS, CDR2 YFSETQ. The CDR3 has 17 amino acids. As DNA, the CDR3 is TGCGCCAGCAGCTTGGGGCCCGGGGGCGGGGGTATAGATGAGCAGTTCTTC. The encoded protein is CASSLGPGGGGIDEQFF.

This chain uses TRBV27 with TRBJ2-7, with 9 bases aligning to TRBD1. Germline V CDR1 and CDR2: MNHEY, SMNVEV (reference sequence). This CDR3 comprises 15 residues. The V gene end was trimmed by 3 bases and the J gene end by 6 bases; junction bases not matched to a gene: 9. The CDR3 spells CASSFPGQGYAEQYF. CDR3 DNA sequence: TGTGCCAGCAGTTTCCCGGGACAGGGTTACGCCGAGCAGTACTTC.

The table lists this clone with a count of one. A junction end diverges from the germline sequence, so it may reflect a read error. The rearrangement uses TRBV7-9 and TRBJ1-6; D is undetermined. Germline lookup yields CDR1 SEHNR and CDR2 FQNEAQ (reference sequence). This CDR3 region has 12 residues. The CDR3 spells CSSSRENSPLHF. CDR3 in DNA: TGTTCCAGCAGTAGGGAGAATTCACCCCTCCACTTT.

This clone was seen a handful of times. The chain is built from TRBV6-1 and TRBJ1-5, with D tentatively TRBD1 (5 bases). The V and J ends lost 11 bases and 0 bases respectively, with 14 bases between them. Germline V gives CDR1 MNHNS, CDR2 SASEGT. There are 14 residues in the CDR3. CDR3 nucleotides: TGTGCCGTTAGGGGAACTTATAGCAATCAGCCCCAGCATTTT. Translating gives CAVRGTYSNQPQHF.

CDR3 region: CATSGQTGPYGYTF. The CDR3 nucleotides are TGTGCCACCTCCGGGCAGACAGGACCCTATGGCTACACCTTC. The chain recombines TRBV6-1 with TRBJ1-2; maybe TRBD1 (6 bases). The V end lost 10 bases, the J end lost 4 bases, and 19 bases lay between the germline ends. The V gene's germline CDR1 is MNHNS and CDR2 SASEGT. The CDR3 sequence is 14 residues long.

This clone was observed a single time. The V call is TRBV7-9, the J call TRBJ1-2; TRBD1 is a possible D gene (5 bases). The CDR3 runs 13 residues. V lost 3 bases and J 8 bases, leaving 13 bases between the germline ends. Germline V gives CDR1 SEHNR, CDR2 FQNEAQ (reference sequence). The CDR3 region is CASSLSGLGGYTF. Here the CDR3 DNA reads TGTGCCAGCAGCTTGTCAGGGCTGGGGGGCTACACCTTC. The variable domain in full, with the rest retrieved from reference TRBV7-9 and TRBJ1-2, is DTGVSQNPRHKITKRGQNVTFRCDPISEHNRLYWYRQTLGQGPEFLTYFQNEAQLEKSRLLSDRFSAERPKGSFSTLEIQRTEQGDSAMYLCASSLSGLGGYTFGSGTRLTVV.

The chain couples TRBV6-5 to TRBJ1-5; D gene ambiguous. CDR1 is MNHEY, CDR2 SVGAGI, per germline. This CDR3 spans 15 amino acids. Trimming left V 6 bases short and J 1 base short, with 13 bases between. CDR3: CASRVSPGSNQPQHF. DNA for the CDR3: TGTGCCAGCAGAGTCTCGCCAGGCAGCAATCAGCCCCAGCATTTT.

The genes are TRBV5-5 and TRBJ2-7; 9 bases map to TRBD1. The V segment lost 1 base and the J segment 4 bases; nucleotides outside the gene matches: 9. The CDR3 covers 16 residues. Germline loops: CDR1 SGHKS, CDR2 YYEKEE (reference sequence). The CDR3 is CASSLLFGTGMYEQYF. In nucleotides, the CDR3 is TGTGCCAGCAGCTTGCTTTTCGGGACAGGGATGTACGAGCAGTACTTC.

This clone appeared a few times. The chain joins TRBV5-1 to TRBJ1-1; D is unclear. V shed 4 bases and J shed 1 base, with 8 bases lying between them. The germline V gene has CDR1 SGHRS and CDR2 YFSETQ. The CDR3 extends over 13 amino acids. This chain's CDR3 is CASSQRENTEAFF. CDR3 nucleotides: TGCGCCAGCAGCCAACGAGAGAACACTGAAGCTTTCTTT.

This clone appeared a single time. The CDR3 here is CASSISGVRTEAFF. The CDR3 DNA follows: TGTGCCAGTAGTATAAGCGGGGTGCGGACTGAAGCTTTCTTT. The chain couples TRBV19 to TRBJ1-1; D remains unclear. This CDR3 has 14 residues. The V end lost 2 bases, the J end lost 5 bases, and 12 bases lay between the germline ends. Germline V gives CDR1 LNHDA, CDR2 SQIVND (reference sequence).

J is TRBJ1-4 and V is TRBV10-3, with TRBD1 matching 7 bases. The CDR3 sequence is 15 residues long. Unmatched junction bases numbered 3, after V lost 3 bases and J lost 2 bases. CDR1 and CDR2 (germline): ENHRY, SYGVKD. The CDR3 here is CAISERQGTNEKLFF. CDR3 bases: TGTGCCATCAGTGAAAGACAGGGTACTAATGAAAAACTGTTTTTT.

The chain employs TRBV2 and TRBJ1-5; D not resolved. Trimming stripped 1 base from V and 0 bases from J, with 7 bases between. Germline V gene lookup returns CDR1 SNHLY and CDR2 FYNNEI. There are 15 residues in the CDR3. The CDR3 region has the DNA TGTGCCAGCAGTGAAGGTACCTATAGCAATCAGCCCCAGCATTTT. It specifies CASSEGTYSNQPQHF.

The CDR3 coding sequence is TGTGCCACCAGCAGAGCAGCGGGGCGGGGCACCGGGGAGCTGTTTTTT. Protein sequence: CATSRAAGRGTGELFF. The chain has TRBV15 and TRBJ2-2, with 7 bases that match TRBD2. The junction had 6 bases not matched to a gene; V was cut back by 1 base and J by 4 bases. The CDR3 is 16 residues long. The germline V gene encodes CDR1 LNHNV and CDR2 YYDKDF (reference sequence).

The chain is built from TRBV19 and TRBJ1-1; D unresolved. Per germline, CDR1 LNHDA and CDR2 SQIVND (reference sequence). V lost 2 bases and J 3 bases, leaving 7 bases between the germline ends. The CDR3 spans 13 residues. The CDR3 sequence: CASSITRYTEAFF. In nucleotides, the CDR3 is TGTGCCAGTAGTATAACGAGGTACACTGAAGCTTTCTTT.

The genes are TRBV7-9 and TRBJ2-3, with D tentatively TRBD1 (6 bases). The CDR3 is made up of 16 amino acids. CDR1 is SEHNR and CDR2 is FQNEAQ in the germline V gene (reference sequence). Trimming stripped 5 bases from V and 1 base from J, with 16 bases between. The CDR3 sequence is CASSPRGWAGTDTQYF. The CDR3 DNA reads TGTGCCAGCAGCCCCAGGGGCTGGGCGGGCACAGATACGCAGTATTTT.

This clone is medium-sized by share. CDR3 residues: CASSLVIGTEAFF. DNA of the CDR3: TGTGCCAGCAGCTTAGTAATCGGTACTGAAGCTTTCTTT. The V gene is TRBV7-9, the J gene TRBJ1-1; D ambiguous. From germline, CDR1 is SEHNR and CDR2 FQNEAQ (reference sequence). Trimming pared 1 base from V and 5 bases from J, leaving 8 bases between. CDR3 size: 13 residues. The full variable domain, in which reference TRBV7-9 and TRBJ1-1 provide the parts outside the CDR3, is DTGVSQNPRHKITKRGQNVTFRCDPISEHNRLYWYRQTLGQGPEFLTYFQNEAQLEKSRLLSDRFSAERPKGSFSTLEIQRTEQGDSAMYLCASSLVIGTEAFFGQGTRLTVV.

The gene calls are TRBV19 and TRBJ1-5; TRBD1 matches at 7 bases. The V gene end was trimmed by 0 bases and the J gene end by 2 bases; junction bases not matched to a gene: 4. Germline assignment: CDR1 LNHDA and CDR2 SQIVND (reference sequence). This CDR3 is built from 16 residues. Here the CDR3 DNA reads TGTGCCAGTAGTATAGATGCTCAGGGGGGCAATCAGCCCCAGCATTTT. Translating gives CASSIDAQGGNQPQHF.

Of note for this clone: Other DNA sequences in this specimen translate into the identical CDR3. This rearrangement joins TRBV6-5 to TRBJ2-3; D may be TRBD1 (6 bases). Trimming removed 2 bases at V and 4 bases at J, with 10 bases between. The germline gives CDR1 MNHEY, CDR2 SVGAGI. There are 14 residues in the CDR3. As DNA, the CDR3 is TGTGCCAGCAGTTACAACAGGGTCCCAGATACGCAGTATTTT. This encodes CASSYNRVPDTQYF.

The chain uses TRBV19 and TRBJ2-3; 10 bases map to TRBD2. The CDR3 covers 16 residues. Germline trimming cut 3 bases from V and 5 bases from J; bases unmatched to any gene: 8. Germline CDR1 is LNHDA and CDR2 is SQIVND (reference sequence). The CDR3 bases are TGTGCCAGTAGTATCGGAAGCGGGGGGGCTGGAGATACGCAGTATTTT. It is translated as CASSIGSGGAGDTQYF.